The TCR beta chain under discussion was sequenced for a study of cytomegalovirus exposure and HLA in healthy donors. It was with 60 Vbeta and 13 Jbeta primers that the PCR ran. The table came from immunoSEQ multiplex PCR; TCRdb's copy has only in-frame clones and leaves some out. Of about 64,000 clones listed, 65% to 90% were seen once; the top ten hold approximately 12%. V was clipped by 4 bases and J by 5 bases, with 20 bases between them. The CDR3 runs to 16 residues. The V gene's germline CDR1 is PRHDT and CDR2 FYEKMQ (reference sequence). The chain is built from TRBV13 and TRBJ2-5, with D perhaps TRBD2 (6 bases). The source is a female donor in good health and CMV-seronegative. Sequenced: PBMCs. CDR3 in DNA: TGTGCCAGCAGCTCGGAGGCGCGCGGGGATTCTGAGACCCAGTACTTC. Amino acid sequence: CASSSEARGDSETQYF.